The text below deals with one TCR beta chain. This clone turned up a few times. Which antigen it targets is not known. One base away there is no much larger clone; base qualities are not given. The data were obtained in a study of cytomegalovirus exposure and HLA in healthy donors (dated by TCRdb to the late 2010s). For the wider study: According to an earlier analysis of a few hundred of the donors, 150 million to 200 million T cells yielded roughly 110 million unique TCR beta sequences and less than 300 Gb of sequence data. An early release that covered fewer than 750 HLA-typed donors contained approximately 290 gigabases of sequencing data and around 80 million unique TCR sequences. Among the roughly 400 genotyped donors, more than 70% belonged to the genetic ancestry cluster associated with self-reported Caucasian donors. The study aimed to test whether cataloging public T cell receptors could reveal signatures of past pathogen exposure. The T cell repertoires of several hundred subjects were profiled by immunosequencing and related to cytomegalovirus serostatus. Besides the first cohort of roughly 700 subjects, a separate validation cohort made up of roughly 120 different subjects was used. High-throughput TCR immunosequencing, statistical association of individual TCRs with disease status, and machine learning were combined to predict cytomegalovirus infection status. To study patterns of TCR occurrence, a later analysis re-analyzed previously published TCR beta repertoires from 666 donors and added high-resolution HLA genotyping. Rather than using new phenotypic data, the later analysis identified candidate immune exposures from TCR beta sequences and from how often those sequences occurred across donors. To decide whether each TCR beta V gene segment behaved as functional or pseudogenic, an earlier analysis of some 540 of the donors relied on high-throughput TCR beta sequencing. Donor age, sex, ethnicity and CMV serostatus were compiled alongside the repertoire data. A later genetic analysis took genome-wide SNP genotypes for about 65% of the 666 donors and used that subset as a discovery cohort. Every discovery cohort repertoire had been produced on one sequencing platform. Class I and class II HLA loci were covered by the typing at four-digit resolution. Typing coverage differed by locus: A, B, C, DRB1 and DQB1 were typed in about 629-640 donors, DQA1 in 500 to 550, DPA1 in approximately 600, and DPB1 in 450 to 490. A handful of DR-DQ haplotypes were handled as single units for association and clustering because linkage in the cohort was strong. Across approximately 400 genotyped donors of the cohort, an average of roughly 230,000 unique TCR beta nucleotide sequences per donor were sequenced, and roughly a sixth of those sequences were non-productive.

The method was the immunoSEQ multiplex PCR assay. A mixture of 60 forward primers for TCR Vbeta segments and 13 reverse primers for TCR Jbeta segments was used in the multiplex PCR. The CDR3 region of rearranged TCR beta genes was amplified from genomic DNA with a multiplex PCR assay. On the Illumina HiSeq System, the amplified TCR beta libraries were sequenced as 87-base-pair reads. Processing in the source paper ran as follows. In a later analysis, 77 million or so unique TCR beta chains were counted across the 500 to 700 repertoires, and some 10 million of these chains were shared by at least two donors. Raw reads were error-corrected and collapsed into unique sequences with a nearest-neighbor algorithm that merged closely related sequences to remove PCR and sequencing errors. Alignment of CDR3 sequences to IMGT reference sequences was used to assign V, D and J gene segments. For a sequence to be retained, a match of at least six nucleotides to both a V gene segment and a J gene segment was required. Rearrangements were classified as productive when the CDR3 lacked stop codons and remained in frame with V and J, and all other rearrangements were classified as non-productive. Following IMGT convention, CDR3 was defined as the stretch from the second conserved V-encoded cysteine to the conserved J-encoded phenylalanine. In an earlier analysis of around 540 of the donors, sequences lacking an unambiguous match to a single V gene segment were excluded. In an earlier analysis of 587 of the donors, V segments were called functional above 56.7% productive rearrangements and were called segregating when the between-donor standard deviation exceeded 5%. A statistical classification framework was built to diagnose cytomegalovirus status from the catalog of TCR beta chain sequences. In a later analysis, V and J genes were assigned by comparing TCR nucleotide sequences against IMGT/GENE-DB human TR gene sequences. A later analysis assigned CDR3 sequences and most-parsimonious VDJ recombination scenarios with the TCRdist pipeline. In a later analysis, each TCR beta chain was defined by its CDR3 amino acid sequence together with its V-gene family, and reads without a unique V-gene family were excluded. In a later analysis, 500 to 700 highly shared, low-generation-probability nucleotide sequences were removed to address suspected cross-contamination and a sequencing artifact. A later analysis calculated a clonal expansion index for each public chain from normalized within-repertoire ranks of inferred template counts. In a later analysis, generation probabilities were computed with a VDJ recombination model fitted to out-of-frame rearrangements, and the resulting probabilities were checked against IGoR. A later analysis scored TCR-TCR, TCR-HLA and TCR-CMV co-occurrence with hypergeometric tests, applying a repertoire-size bias correction to TCR pairs. False discovery rates were estimated in a later analysis by permuting HLA or CMV assignments 20 times. In a later analysis, co-occurring TCRs were grouped using DBSCAN, with TCRdist sequence similarity added in when clustering inside HLA-allele-positive subsets. Co-occurrence clustering excluded repertoires with fewer than 30,000 or more than 120,000 public chains, plus five with anomalous nucleotide sharing. TCRdb re-hosts the immuneACCESS table, in-frame sequences only. Its copies lack some clones; in the studies checked, an unresolved V gene accounts for under half of them, and the cause for the rest is not known. Clonal size and the V and J genes are those of that table, whereas D and trimming came from the DNA. This sample has about 160,000 clones in its table, and 70% to 80% of those were observed once. 1.3% of the sample belongs to the ten largest clones.

Results and caveats for the whole study, not just this receptor: According to the authors, the approach could potentially be generalized to other disease states and immunological phenotypes. In both the original and validation cohorts, the classifier was reported to diagnose cytomegalovirus status with high specificity and sensitivity. Presence/absence analyses assumed roughly uniform sequencing depth across donors, an assumption that may not hold. A later analysis associated 16,951 TCR beta sequences with specific HLA alleles at a false discovery rate of 0.05. In a later analysis, TCR association rates were found to vary across HLA loci, with the most associated TCRs seen for DRB1 alleles and the fewest for HLA-C alleles. While some public TCRs were present in many individuals, most TCR sequences turned up only very rarely across donors. In this cohort, only TCR beta chains were sequenced, and detectable features were limited by the absence of alpha or paired-chain data. Some IMGT-functional V segments, including TRBV6-2 and TRBV6-3, could not be told apart with the 87-base-pair reads, so those segments were excluded. A cluster of highly shared sequence variants was judged likely to represent a technical artifact of the sequencing pipeline. A total of roughly 160 TCR beta chains were listed by the study as associated with cytomegalovirus. Linkage disequilibrium might explain the correlated functional status among segregating V segments, but an unknown experimental factor could not be ruled out. Roughly 17 rarely observed V segments, including chromosome 9 orphons, were excluded from the earlier analysis of a few hundred of the donors because counts were too low. For the cohort, immune exposure information was limited to CMV serostatus. HLA typing was unavailable for some donors at each locus, so association tests used only the typed subset. A further reported finding was that TCR beta sequences accurately predicted the HLA-A and HLA-B alleles for most subjects in the first cohort. Strong co-occurrence of HLA alleles, especially DR and DQ, made assigning TCR associations to individual alleles difficult. In an earlier analysis of around 600 of the donors, most TCR beta V segments appeared in productive rearrangements about 87% or about 30% of the time, broadly matching IMGT annotations. In a later analysis, HLA-associated TCR beta chains showed more clonal expansion and lower generation probabilities than non-associated chains that were equally common. A few of the identified cytomegalovirus-associated TCR beta chains were confirmed in vitro to be specific for cytomegalovirus antigens. A later analysis found that most CMV-associated TCR beta chains appeared HLA-restricted, with HLA associations seemingly driven largely by CMV exposure. In a later analysis, several top co-occurrence clusters were reported to appear linked to parvovirus B19, influenza, CMV and Epstein-Barr virus. V-gene and J-gene trimming of TCR beta chains was associated with a missense DCLRE1C variant in a later genetic analysis, and the association was replicated in an independent cohort. In a later genetic analysis, fewer N-insertions in productive TCRs were reported among donors in an Asian-associated ancestry cluster than the roughly 710-donor mean.

The cohort comprised 550 to 700 healthy bone marrow donors. All cohort members were sampled while nominally healthy, although unrecorded immune exposures were likely present. The donor tested CMV seronegative, placing the donor among the 350 to 400 seronegative members of the cohort. Every donor gave a peripheral blood sample, and the peripheral blood mononuclear cells from that sample were used for TCR beta sequencing. The Qiagen DNeasy Blood Extraction Kit was used to extract genomic DNA from the blood cell samples. Inclusive of the bounding cysteine and phenylalanine, the CDR3 is 16 residues long. Only CDR3 DNA remains: 48 bases, in frame from the first base.

Recombination joined TRBV21-1 with TRBJ2-7; the D segment call TRBD2 is taken from the table without a DNA check. TRBV21-1 is described as a pseudogene. The origin of this receptor is a young man in good health and CMV-seronegative. Sample: PBMCs. The sequenced DNA is TGTGCCAGCAACCCCATACGAGGACTAGTCACCTACGAGCAGTACTTC. This translates into CASNPIRGLVTYEQYF.